Following are 20 T cell receptor beta chains from one sample sequenced in a study of shared clonotypes between healthy human individuals. The assay was immunoSEQ multiplex PCR, and TCRdb's table has in-frame clones only and misses some. The sample records around 200,000 clones, roughly 91% being singletons. Specimen: naive CD4+ T cells sorted from blood. Subset meaning: CD45RA+ positively selected. The receptors shown here come from a woman aged 25 to 39 in good health.

The rearrangement uses TRBV6-1 and TRBJ1-4, with a weak D call TRBD1 (5 bases). The germline V gene has CDR1 MNHNS and CDR2 SASEGT. The CDR3 is 16 amino acids. V lost 1 base and J 5 bases, leaving 14 bases between the germline ends. CDR3 in DNA: TGTGCCAGCAGTGAAGACCTCGGGGGAATGAATGAAAAACTGTTTTTT. Residues: CASSEDLGGMNEKLFF.

The chain joins TRBV5-1 to TRBJ1-1; maybe TRBD1 (5 bases). Germline-derived CDR1 and CDR2 are SGHRS and YFSETQ. The germline V and J ends were trimmed by 7 bases and 5 bases, with 18 bases remaining between them. The CDR3 length is 14 residues. CDR3: CASATGTTSTEAFF. The CDR3 region has the DNA TGCGCCAGCGCGACCGGGACTACTTCAACTGAAGCTTTCTTT.

This rearrangement joins TRBV12-1 to TRBJ1-1; TRBD1, the table's D call, was not compared with the DNA. TRBV12-1 has pseudogene status. This CDR3 spans 15 amino acids. The CDR3 DNA reads TGTGCCAGCAGCACTCGGGACAGGGGAGTCACTGAAGCTTTCTTT. Amino acid sequence: CASSTRDRGVTEAFF.

CDR3 DNA: TGCGCCAGCAGCCAATTGTGGAGCGGGAGCCCCTACGAGCAGTACTTC. Protein: CASSQLWSGSPYEQYF. The chain combines TRBV4-1 with TRBJ2-7; 8 bases map to TRBD2. Per germline, CDR1 MGHRA and CDR2 YSYEKL. After removal of 2 bases from V and 2 bases from J, the junction contained 8 bases not matched to a gene. The CDR3 contains 16 residues.

The chain employs TRBV18 and TRBJ2-5; D is perhaps TRBD2 (6 bases). The J call is doubtful: the DNA matches TRBJ2-7 better. CDR3 length: 14 amino acids. Germline loops: CDR1 KGHSH, CDR2 LQKENI. The CDR3 protein is CASSPMRDGAEQYF. Written as DNA, the CDR3 is TGTGCCAGCTCACCAATGCGGGACGGGGCCGAGCAGTACTTC.

The CDR3 DNA is TGCGCCAGCAGCCAAGATCCAGGGACGAGCACTGAAGCTTTCTTT. This gives the protein CASSQDPGTSTEAFF. The rearrangement links TRBV4-1 to TRBJ1-1; D perhaps matches TRBD1 (5 bases). This CDR3 contains 15 residues. V shed 0 bases and J shed 4 bases, with 12 bases lying between them. The germline CDR1 and CDR2 sequences are MGHRA and YSYEKL.

This rearrangement joins TRBV18 to TRBJ2-5; perhaps TRBD1 as D (6 bases). The V gene's germline CDR1 is KGHSH and CDR2 LQKENI. The CDR3 consists of 13 residues. The germline V and J ends were trimmed by 3 bases and 5 bases, with 10 bases remaining between them. CDR3 bases: TGTGCCAGCTCACCTACAGACAGGGAGACCCAGTACTTC. As protein: CASSPTDRETQYF.

The chain links TRBV18 to TRBJ2-1, with TRBD2 matching over 9 bases. V was pared by 3 bases and J by 0 bases, with 3 bases of the junction left unmatched. This CDR3 spans 16 amino acids. The germline V gene encodes CDR1 KGHSH and CDR2 LQKENI. CDR3 nucleotides: TGTGCCAGCTCACCCCTAGCGGGAAGCTCCTACAATGAGCAGTTCTTC. Translated: CASSPLAGSSYNEQFF.

The chain combines TRBV6-5 with TRBJ2-7; the D gene is possibly TRBD2 (6 bases). V was cut by 4 bases and J by 3 bases, with 13 bases left in between. Germline CDR1 MNHEY, CDR2 SVGAGI. The CDR3 is 14 residues long. CDR3 nucleotides: TGTGCCAGCAGTTTTTCAGGCGGGAACTACGAGCAGTACTTC. Protein product: CASSFSGGNYEQYF.

This chain joins TRBV18 and TRBJ1-4; 9 positions agree with TRBD1. The germline V gene has CDR1 KGHSH and CDR2 LQKENI. V lost 3 bases, J lost 0 bases, and 17 bases stayed unmatched. The CDR3 runs 21 residues. This chain's CDR3 is CASSPPRTGVIKSATNEKLFF. Written as DNA, the CDR3 is TGTGCCAGCTCACCCCCTAGGACAGGGGTAATCAAATCAGCAACTAATGAAAAACTGTTTTTT. Looking up the rest from reference TRBV18 and TRBJ1-4 gives the full variable domain: NAGVMQNPRHLVRRRGQEARLRCSPMKGHSHVYWYRQLPEEGLKFMVYLQKENIIDESGMPKERFSAEFPKEGPSILRIQQVVRGDSAAYFCASSPPRTGVIKSATNEKLFFGSGTQLSVL.

Comment on this clone: Additional DNA sequences in this sample encode the identical CDR3. The rearrangement uses TRBV28 and TRBJ1-2; no definite D call. Trimming cost V 6 bases and J 2 bases, with 4 bases left between them. This CDR3 has 11 residues. CDR1 MDHEN and CDR2 SYDVKM come from the germline V gene. As DNA, the CDR3 is TGTGCCAGCAGAATAAACTATGGCTACACCTTC. Translating it yields CASRINYGYTF.

This sequence joins TRBV5-1 and TRBJ2-3; 7 nucleotides line up with TRBD2. Germline CDR1 is SGHRS and CDR2 is YFSETQ. The junction had 6 bases not matched to a gene; V was cut back by 0 bases and J by 2 bases. The CDR3 spans 16 residues. The CDR3 loop is CASSLVEAGPTDTQYF. In nucleotides, the CDR3 is TGCGCCAGCAGCTTGGTCGAAGCGGGACCCACAGATACGCAGTATTTT.

V and J are TRBV2 and TRBJ1-2; TRBD1 agrees at 8 bases. The CDR3 covers 14 residues. Germline V lookup: CDR1 SNHLY, CDR2 FYNNEI. V was pared by 7 bases and J by 7 bases, with 11 bases of the junction left unmatched. The CDR3 DNA reads as TGTGCCAGCAAGGTACAGGGGGGTTCGGCTGGCTACACCTTC. It yields the protein CASKVQGGSAGYTF.

The genes are TRBV27 and TRBJ2-7, with a possible D match to TRBD2 (5 bases). The CDR3 sequence is 15 residues long. CDR1 is MNHEY, CDR2 SMNVEV, per germline (reference sequence). V dropped 6 bases and J dropped 3 bases, with 18 bases sitting between them. CDR3 sequence: CASRRLWETNYEQYF. The CDR3 DNA follows: TGTGCCAGCAGGCGTTTGTGGGAGACGAACTACGAGCAGTACTTC.

This chain uses TRBV27 with TRBJ1-2; maybe TRBD1 (6 bases). Germline CDR1 MNHEY, CDR2 SMNVEV (reference sequence). The V and J ends lost 6 bases and 4 bases respectively, with 15 bases between them. The CDR3 has 14 residues. CDR3 loop: CASRLPGDPYGYTF. CDR3 coding DNA: TGTGCCAGCAGATTGCCAGGGGACCCCTATGGCTACACCTTC.

This chain uses TRBV6-1 with TRBJ2-3; 10 bases line up with TRBD1. Unmatched junction bases numbered 6, after V lost 7 bases and J lost 2 bases. The CDR3 extends over 15 amino acids. In germline, CDR1 is MNHNS, CDR2 SASEGT. CDR3 sequence: CASNRDRGPTDTQYF. The CDR3 region has the DNA TGTGCCAGCAACCGGGACAGGGGCCCCACAGATACGCAGTATTTT.

The chain links TRBV5-1 to TRBJ2-5; 7 positions match TRBD1. The DNA end is more similar to TRBJ2-7, so the J call may be wrong. This CDR3 has 16 amino acids. Germline CDR1 SGHRS, CDR2 YFSETQ. The CDR3 loop reads CASSLEPGQHSYEQYF. CDR3 nucleotides: TGCGCCAGCAGCTTGGAACCGGGACAGCACTCCTACGAGCAGTACTTC.

This chain links TRBV11-2 with TRBJ1-1; 9 bases fit TRBD1. J lost 10 bases, V lost 1 base, and 4 bases had no gene match. CDR3 length: 13 residues. Germline V gene data show CDR1 as SGHAT and CDR2 as FQNNGV. In nucleotides, the CDR3 is TGTGCCAGCAGCTTAGGACAGGGGGAGGGAGCTTTCTTT. Residues: CASSLGQGEGAFF. The whole variable domain, remainder taken from reference TRBV11-2 and TRBJ1-1, is EAGVAQSPRYKIIEKRQSVAFWCNPISGHATLYWYQQILGQGPKLLIQFQNNGVVDDSQLPKDRFSAERLKGVDSTLKIQPAKLEDSAVYLCASSLGQGEGAFFGQGTRLTVV.

J is TRBJ2-7 and V is TRBV15, with 7 bases that match TRBD1. CDR1 and CDR2 (germline): LNHNV, YYDKDF (reference sequence). The CDR3 totals 16 residues. The V gene end was trimmed by 3 bases and the J gene end by 4 bases; junction bases not matched to a gene: 12. The CDR3 region has the DNA TGTGCCACCAGCAGCGACCAGGGACAGCCGAGTTACGAGCAGTACTTC. Translation gives CATSSDQGQPSYEQYF.

J is TRBJ2-7 and V is TRBV19; tentative D call: TRBD1 (5 bases). V was clipped by 5 bases and J by 2 bases, with 10 bases between them. The CDR3 totals 13 residues. Germline loops: CDR1 LNHDA, CDR2 SQIVND (reference sequence). The CDR3 protein is CASSGRGTYEQYF. DNA of the CDR3: TGTGCCAGTAGTGGTAGGGGAACCTACGAGCAGTACTTC.